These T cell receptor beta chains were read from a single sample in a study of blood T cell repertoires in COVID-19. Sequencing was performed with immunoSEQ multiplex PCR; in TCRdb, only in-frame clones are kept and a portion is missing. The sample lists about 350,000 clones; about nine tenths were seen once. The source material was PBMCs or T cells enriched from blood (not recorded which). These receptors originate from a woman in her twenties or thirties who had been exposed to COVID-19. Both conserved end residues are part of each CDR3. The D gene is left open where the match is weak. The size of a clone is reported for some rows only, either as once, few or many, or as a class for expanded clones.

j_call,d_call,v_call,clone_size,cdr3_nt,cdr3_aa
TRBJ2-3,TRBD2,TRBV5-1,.,TGCGCCAGCAGCTTGGGGCTAGCGGGAAGGTCGGGGGATACGCAGTATTTT,CASSLGLAGRSGDTQYF
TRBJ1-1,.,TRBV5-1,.,TGCGCCAGCAGCTTGGACAGGGACCTAATGAACACTGAAGCTTTCTTT,CASSLDRDLMNTEAFF
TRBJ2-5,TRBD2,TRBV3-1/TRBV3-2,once,TGTGCCAGCAGCCCGACTAGCCAGCCGACGTGGACCCAGTACTTC,CASSPTSQPTWTQYF
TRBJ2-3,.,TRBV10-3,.,TGTGCCATCAGACTAGCCCCACTGGGCCCAGATACGCAGTATTTT,CAIRLAPLGPDTQYF
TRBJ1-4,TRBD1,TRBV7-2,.,TGTGCCAGCAGCTTAGCGGGACAGGGCTATGAAAAACTGTTTTTT,CASSLAGQGYEKLFF
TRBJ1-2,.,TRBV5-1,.,TGCGCCAGCAGCCCCCACAGGGACGACTATGGCTACACCTTC,CASSPHRDDYGYTF
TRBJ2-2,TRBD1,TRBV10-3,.,TGTGCCATCACCTTGACAGGGGGCATAGACACCGGGGAGCTGTTTTTT,CAITLTGGIDTGELFF
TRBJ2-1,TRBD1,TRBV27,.,TGTGCCAGCAGTCCGCGCAAGGGGACAGGGAAGGCCAATGAGCAGTTCTTC,CASSPRKGTGKANEQFF
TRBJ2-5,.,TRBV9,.,TGTGCCAGCAGCGGGGCCAGTGGTATTCAAGAGACCCAGTACTTC,CASSGASGIQETQYF
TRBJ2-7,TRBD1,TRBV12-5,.,TGTGCTAGTGGAGACAGGGGTGGTAGCGGTTGGTACGAGCAGTACTTC,CASGDRGGSGWYEQYF
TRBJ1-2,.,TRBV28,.,TGTGCCAGCAGCCCCGACAGCTATGGCTACACCTTC,CASSPDSYGYTF
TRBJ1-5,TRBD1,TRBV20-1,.,TGCAGGAACAGGGGGAATCAGCCCCAGCATTTT,CRNRGNQPQHF
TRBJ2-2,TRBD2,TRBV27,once,TGTGCCAGCAGCCCTACCCTCGGGGCGGGAGTCACCGGGGAGCTGTTTTTT,CASSPTLGAGVTGELFF
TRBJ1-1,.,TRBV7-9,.,TGTGCCAGCAGCCCCCTGTCAAGAGCTGAAGCTTTCTTT,CASSPLSRAEAFF
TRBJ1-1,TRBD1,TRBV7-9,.,TGTGCCAGCAGTGGTAGGAGGACAGGGGACACTGAAGCTTTCTTT,CASSGRRTGDTEAFF
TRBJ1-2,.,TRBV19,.,TGTGCCAGTAGTATAGATTGGCAGGCCAAGCTGACTGGCTACACCTTC,CASSIDWQAKLTGYTF
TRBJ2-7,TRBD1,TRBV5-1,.,TGCGCCAGCAGCCCCCGACAGGGGGCCTACGAGCAGTACTTC,CASSPRQGAYEQYF
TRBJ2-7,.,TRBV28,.,TGTGCCAGCAGTCTCGACTACTACGAGCAGTACTTC,CASSLDYYEQYF
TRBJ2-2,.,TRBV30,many,TGTGCCTGGAGTTCCCCTGGGGGGGCACAGGCGCTGTTTTTT,CAWSSPGGAQALFF
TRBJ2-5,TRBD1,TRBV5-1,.,TGCGCCAGCAGCTTGGGGTACAGGGGTCAAGAGACCCAGTACTTC,CASSLGYRGQETQYF
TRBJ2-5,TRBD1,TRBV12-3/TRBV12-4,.,TGTGCCAGCAGACCGCCCGCGACAGGGCCCCAGTACTTC,CASRPPATGPQYF
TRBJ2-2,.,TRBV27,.,TGTGCCAGCAGTTTCCGGACAATAACCGGGGAGCTGTTTTTT,CASSFRTITGELFF
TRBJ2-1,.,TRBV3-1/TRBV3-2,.,TGTGCCAGCAGCCAGTCTGTGGGGGGCAATGAGCAGTTCTTC,CASSQSVGGNEQFF
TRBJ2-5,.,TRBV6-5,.,TGTGCCAGCAGTTACTCTGGACTACCTCAAGAGACCCAGTACTTC,CASSYSGLPQETQYF
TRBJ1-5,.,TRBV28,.,TGTGCCAGCAGCCCACAGACGAATTACAATCAGCCCCAGCATTTT,CASSPQTNYNQPQHF
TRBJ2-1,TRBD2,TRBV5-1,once,TGCGCCAGCAGCGAAGGGACTAGCGGGCGTCTCTTC,CASSEGTSGRLF
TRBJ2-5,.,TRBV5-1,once,TGCGCCAGCAGCTTGGCTGTTAGCGGACCACAAGAGACCCAGTACTTC,CASSLAVSGPQETQYF
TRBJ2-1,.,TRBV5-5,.,TGTGCCAGCAGCTTGGCGGGGAGTTCACCCTACAATGAGCAGTTCTTC,CASSLAGSSPYNEQFF
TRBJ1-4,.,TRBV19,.,TGTGCCACTCTAGATAGGGGTTCTAATGAAAAACTGTTTTTT,CATLDRGSNEKLFF
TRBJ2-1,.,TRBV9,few,TGTGCCAGCAGCGCTCACGGGACTGGATCGTCCAATGAGCAGTTCTTC,CASSAHGTGSSNEQFF
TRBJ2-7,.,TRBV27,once,TGTGCCAGCAGTTTAATTCACGCGTCCTACGAGCAGTACTTC,CASSLIHASYEQYF
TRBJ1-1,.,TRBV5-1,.,TGCGCCAGCAGCCCCTGGCAGGGCCCTACGATGAACACTGAAGCTTTCTTT,CASSPWQGPTMNTEAFF
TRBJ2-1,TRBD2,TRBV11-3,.,TGTGCCAGCAGCTCAGCGGGAGGCCCCTACAATGAGCAGTTCTTC,CASSSAGGPYNEQFF
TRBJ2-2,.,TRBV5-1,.,TGCGCCAGCAGCTTGGAGGCAGCGACCGGGGAGCTGTTTTTT,CASSLEAATGELFF
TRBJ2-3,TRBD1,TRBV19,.,TGTGCCAGTGCTGACAGGGGGTTGACAGATACGCAGTATTTT,CASADRGLTDTQYF
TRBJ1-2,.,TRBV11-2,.,TGTGCCAGCAGCTTAGATCCTTTATCCGGCTACACCTTC,CASSLDPLSGYTF
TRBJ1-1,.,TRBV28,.,TGTGCCAGCAGTGACAGGTCCGGGAACACTGAAGCTTTCTTT,CASSDRSGNTEAFF
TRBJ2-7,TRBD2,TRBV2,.,TGTGCCAGCAGTGGGGGGACTAGTCCCTACGAGCAGTACTTC,CASSGGTSPYEQYF
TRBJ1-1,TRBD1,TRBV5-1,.,TGCGCCAGCAGCTTGAGGACAGGGGAAACTGAAGCTTTCTTT,CASSLRTGETEAFF
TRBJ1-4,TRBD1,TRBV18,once,TGTGCCAGCTCACCAACTTCCGGGACAGCGAATGAAAAACTGTTTTTT,CASSPTSGTANEKLFF